The 20 T cell receptor beta chains given below trace back to one sample, sequenced in a study of OX40 agonist ivuxolimab in advanced cancers. Profiling relied on immunoSEQ multiplex PCR, and the TCRdb table lists in-frame clones only, not all of them. The data show 45,000 to 50,000 clones, more than 75% seen once. The material was CD4+ or CD8+ T cells sorted from blood, obtained in a trial of the OX40 agonist ivuxolimab. The origin of the receptors is an adult with an advanced solid tumor such as melanoma, head and neck, liver or kidney cancer.

The CDR3: CASSVAGTFIRTDTQYF. The CDR3 DNA sequence: TGTGCCAGCAGCGTAGCCGGGACTTTTATTCGCACAGATACGCAGTATTTT. This rearrangement joins TRBV9 to TRBJ2-3, with D possibly being TRBD2 (6 bases). This CDR3 spans 17 amino acids. Germline assignment: CDR1 SGDLS and CDR2 YYNGEE. V lost 0 bases, J lost 1 base, and 15 bases lay in between.

V and J are TRBV7-9 and TRBJ2-5; weak D call: TRBD2 (5 bases). Looked up from germline, CDR1 is SEHNR and CDR2 is FQNEAQ (reference sequence). Trimming pared 2 bases from V and 5 bases from J, leaving 15 bases between. The CDR3 has 15 amino acids. CDR3 protein: CASSLYGKGGETQYF. For the CDR3, the DNA is TGTGCCAGCAGCTTATACGGGAAAGGTGGGGAGACCCAGTACTTC. Filled out from reference TRBV7-9 and TRBJ2-5, the complete variable domain reads DTGVSQNPRHKITKRGQNVTFRCDPISEHNRLYWYRQTLGQGPEFLTYFQNEAQLEKSRLLSDRFSAERPKGSFSTLEIQRTEQGDSAMYLCASSLYGKGGETQYFGPGTRLLVL.

The sample holds one count of this clone. The rearrangement joins TRBV19 to TRBJ2-1; TRBD1 is a possible D gene (6 bases). The CDR3 consists of 16 residues. V lost 4 bases and J lost 2, with 15 bases in between. CDR1 and CDR2 (germline): LNHDA, SQIVND (reference sequence). The CDR3: CASSTPGQIPYNEQFF. The DNA of the CDR3 is TGTGCCAGTAGTACCCCGGGACAAATCCCCTACAATGAGCAGTTCTTC.

The chain couples TRBV9 to TRBJ2-1; 8 nucleotides agree with TRBD1. Germline V gene sequence: CDR1 SGDLS, CDR2 YYNGEE. Trimming at V came to 0 bases and at J to 7 bases, leaving 3 bases not matched to a gene. CDR3 length: 14 amino acids. The CDR3 reads CASSVGGQVNEQFF. As DNA, the CDR3 is TGTGCCAGCAGCGTAGGGGGACAGGTGAATGAGCAGTTCTTC. The variable domain in full, completed from reference TRBV9 and TRBJ2-1, reads DSGVTQTPKHLITATGQRVTLRCSPRSGDLSVYWYQQSLDQGLQFLIQYYNGEERAKGNILERFSAQQFPDLHSELNLSSLELGDSALYFCASSVGGQVNEQFFGPGTRLTVL.

The CDR3 protein is CASSTRDRGSEQYF. The DNA for the CDR3 is TGTGCCAGCAGCACCCGGGACAGGGGAAGCGAGCAGTACTTC. The V and J genes are TRBV7-9 and TRBJ2-7; 10 bases are a match to TRBD1. Germline CDR1 reads SEHNR; CDR2 reads FQNEAQ (reference sequence). The CDR3 has 14 amino acids. V was clipped by 5 bases and J by 6 bases; unmatched bases: 7.

The genes are TRBV15 and TRBJ2-7; tentative D call: TRBD2 (7 bases). In germline, CDR1 is LNHNV, CDR2 YYDKDF (reference sequence). Trimming left V 5 bases short and J 7 bases short, with 24 bases between. The length of the CDR3 is 16 residues. The CDR3, as DNA: TGTGCCACCAGCTCACAAACGGGACTAACAGGGCTTGAGCAGTACTTC. Translating gives CATSSQTGLTGLEQYF.

Worth noting for this clone: Likely a read error: the CDR3 ends without its conserved phenylalanine or tryptophan. The DNA is omitted, as the CDR3 cannot be located on it reliably, and the CDR3 follows TCRdb's listing. The chain joins TRBV6-5 to TRBJ2-3; the DNA was not compared with TRBD2, the D call given in the table. The germline CDR1 and CDR2 sequences are MNHEY and SVGAGI. The CDR3 adds up to 8 amino acids, both ends counted. The CDR3: CASSYPRG.

The V and J genes are TRBV2 and TRBJ2-5; 8 bases fit TRBD1. CDR1 is SNHLY and CDR2 is FYNNEI in the germline V gene. Trimming at V came to 4 bases and at J to 7 bases, leaving 8 bases not matched to a gene. This CDR3 has 14 amino acids. CDR3 residues: CASSVPPGGLTQYF. CDR3 nucleotides: TGTGCCAGCAGTGTCCCTCCAGGGGGCTTGACCCAGTACTTC. The full variable domain, completed using reference TRBV2 and TRBJ2-5, is EPEVTQTPSHQVTQMGQEVILRCVPISNHLYFYWYRQILGQKVEFLVSFYNNEISEKSEIFDDQFSVERPDGSNFTLKIRSTKLEDSAMYFCASSVPPGGLTQYFGPGTRLLVL.

The V call is TRBV29-1, the J call TRBJ1-3; a possible D gene is TRBD1 (5 bases). V was cut by 6 bases and J by 4 bases, with 10 bases left in between. CDR1 is SQVTM, CDR2 ANQGSEA, per germline. The CDR3 is made up of 12 amino acids. CDR3 sequence: CSVGERGNTIYF. CDR3 bases: TGCAGCGTGGGGGAGAGAGGAAACACCATATATTTT.

This chain connects TRBV28 to TRBJ1-3; D unclear. CDR1 is MDHEN and CDR2 is SYDVKM in the germline V gene. The V gene lost 7 bases and the J gene lost 4 bases, with 20 bases spanning the gap. The CDR3 is 16 residues long. The DNA of the CDR3 is TGTGCCAGCATCCCCTCGCATGGGGTGGACGGAAACACCATATATTTT. Amino acid sequence: CASIPSHGVDGNTIYF.

The chain couples TRBV9 to TRBJ2-5; 12 nucleotides match TRBD2. CDR3 length: 16 residues. Looked up from germline, CDR1 is SGDLS and CDR2 is YYNGEE. The trim removed 0 bases at V and 3 bases at J, leaving 3 bases unmatched. The CDR3 bases are TGTGCCAGCAGCGTAGCTCTAGCGGGGGGGGAAGAGACCCAGTACTTC. Encoded protein: CASSVALAGGEETQYF. The full variable domain, completed using reference TRBV9 and TRBJ2-5, is DSGVTQTPKHLITATGQRVTLRCSPRSGDLSVYWYQQSLDQGLQFLIQYYNGEERAKGNILERFSAQQFPDLHSELNLSSLELGDSALYFCASSVALAGGEETQYFGPGTRLLVL.

The J gene is TRBJ2-5, the V gene TRBV6-1, with D perhaps matching TRBD1 (6 bases). Trimming cost V 8 bases and J 4 bases, with 14 bases left between them. The CDR3 is 13 residues long. The germline V gene has CDR1 MNHNS and CDR2 SASEGT. The CDR3 bases are TGTGCCAGCTACCGGGACAAGGGAGAGACCCAGTACTTC. It yields the protein CASYRDKGETQYF.

The V and J genes are TRBV19 and TRBJ2-5; no reliable D call. The germline V gene has CDR1 LNHDA and CDR2 SQIVND (reference sequence). Trimming removed 5 bases from V and 2 bases from J, with 3 bases in between. The CDR3 runs 11 residues. CDR3 region: CASSSQETQYF. For the CDR3, the DNA is TGTGCCAGTAGTTCTCAAGAGACCCAGTACTTC.

V and J are TRBV11-2 and TRBJ2-7; no firm D call. This CDR3 is 14 amino acids long. V was trimmed by 3 bases and J by 0 bases, leaving 9 bases between them. Germline V CDR1 and CDR2: SGHAT, FQNNGV. CDR3: CASSLGPDSYEQYF. As DNA, the CDR3 is TGTGCCAGCAGCTTGGGTCCGGACTCCTACGAGCAGTACTTC.

V gene TRBV7-9 combines with J gene TRBJ2-1, with D possibly TRBD1 on 5 matching bases. Germline V CDR1 and CDR2: SEHNR, FQNEAQ (reference sequence). This CDR3 region has 12 residues. Trimming shortened V by 5 bases and J by 5 bases, and 7 bases separated the two germline ends. Here the CDR3 DNA reads TGTGCCAGCAGCCCAGGGAACAATGAGCAGTTCTTC. Protein sequence: CASSPGNNEQFF.

This chain joins TRBV10-3 and TRBJ1-3; D may be TRBD1 (6 bases). Germline V gene sequence: CDR1 ENHRY, CDR2 SYGVKD. Trimming removed 11 bases at V and 4 bases at J, with 18 bases between. CDR3 size: 14 residues. The CDR3 DNA sequence: TGTGCCGCGAAGAACAGGGTAGAAGGAAACACCATATATTTT. Its protein product is CAAKNRVEGNTIYF.

This chain connects TRBV7-6 to TRBJ2-7; 8 nucleotides align to TRBD1. CDR1 SGHVS and CDR2 FNYEAQ come from the germline V gene. This CDR3 spans 16 amino acids. The V gene end was trimmed by 9 bases and the J gene end by 0 bases; junction bases not matched to a gene: 13. CDR3 region: CARGTHRDRYSYEQYF. The CDR3 DNA reads as TGTGCCAGGGGAACCCACCGGGACAGGTACTCCTACGAGCAGTACTTC.

The chain combines TRBV7-9 with TRBJ1-1; no firm D call. The CDR3 covers 16 residues. Germline assignment: CDR1 SEHNR and CDR2 FQNEAQ (reference sequence). V lost 6 bases and J lost 2, with 19 bases in between. DNA for the CDR3: TGTGCCAGCAGACCCGGAAACGCGGGTTACAACACTGAAGCTTTCTTT. Its protein product is CASRPGNAGYNTEAFF.

This chain joins TRBV6-5 and TRBJ2-4; TRBD1 might be the D (5 bases). V gave up 0 bases and J gave up 8 bases, with 8 bases separating them. Germline CDR1 MNHEY, CDR2 SVGAGI. This CDR3 region has 13 residues. CDR3 residues: CASSYSRVDIQYF. The CDR3 DNA reads TGTGCCAGCAGTTACTCCAGGGTCGACATTCAGTACTTC.

This chain links TRBV2 with TRBJ2-1; no clear D. Germline V gene lookup returns CDR1 SNHLY and CDR2 FYNNEI. The CDR3 is 14 amino acids. V was cut by 7 bases and J by 1 base, with 11 bases left in between. The CDR3 nucleotides read TGTGCCAGCATCCCGTCCGAGTCCTACAATGAGCAGTTCTTC. Protein: CASIPSESYNEQFF.